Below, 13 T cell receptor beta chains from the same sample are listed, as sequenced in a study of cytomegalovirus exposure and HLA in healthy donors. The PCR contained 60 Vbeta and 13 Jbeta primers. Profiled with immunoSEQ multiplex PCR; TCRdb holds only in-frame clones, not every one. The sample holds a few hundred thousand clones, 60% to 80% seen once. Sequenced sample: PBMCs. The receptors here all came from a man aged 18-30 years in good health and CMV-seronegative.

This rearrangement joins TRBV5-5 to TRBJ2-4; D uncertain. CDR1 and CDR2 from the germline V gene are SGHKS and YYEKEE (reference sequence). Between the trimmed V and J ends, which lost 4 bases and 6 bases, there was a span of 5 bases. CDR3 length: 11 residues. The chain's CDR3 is CASSASNIQYF. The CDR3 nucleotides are TGTGCCAGCAGCGCGTCAAACATTCAGTACTTC.

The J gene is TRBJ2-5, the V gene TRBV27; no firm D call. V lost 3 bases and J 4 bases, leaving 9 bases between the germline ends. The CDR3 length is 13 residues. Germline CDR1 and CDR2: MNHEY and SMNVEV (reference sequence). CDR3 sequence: CASSFSYLETQYF. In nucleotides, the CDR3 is TGTGCCAGCAGTTTTTCGTATCTAGAGACCCAGTACTTC.

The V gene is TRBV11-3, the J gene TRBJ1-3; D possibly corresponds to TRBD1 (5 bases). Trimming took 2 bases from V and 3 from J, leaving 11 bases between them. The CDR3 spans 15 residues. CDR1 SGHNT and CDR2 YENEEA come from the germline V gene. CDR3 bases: TGTGCCAGCAGCTTAATCGCAGGGAATGGAAACACCATATATTTT. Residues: CASSLIAGNGNTIYF.

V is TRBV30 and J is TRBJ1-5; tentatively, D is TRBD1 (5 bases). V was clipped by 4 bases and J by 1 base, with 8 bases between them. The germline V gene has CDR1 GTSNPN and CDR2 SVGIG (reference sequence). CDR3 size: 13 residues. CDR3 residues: CAWTDRSNQPQHF. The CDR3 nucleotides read TGTGCCTGGACCGACAGAAGCAATCAGCCCCAGCATTTT.

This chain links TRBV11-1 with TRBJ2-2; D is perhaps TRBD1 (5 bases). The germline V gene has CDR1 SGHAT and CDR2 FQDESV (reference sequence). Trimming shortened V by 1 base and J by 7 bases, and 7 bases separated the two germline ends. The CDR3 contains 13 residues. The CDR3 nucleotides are TGTGCCAGCAGCTTAGGGGGCGGCGGGGAGCTGTTTTTT. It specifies CASSLGGGGELFF.

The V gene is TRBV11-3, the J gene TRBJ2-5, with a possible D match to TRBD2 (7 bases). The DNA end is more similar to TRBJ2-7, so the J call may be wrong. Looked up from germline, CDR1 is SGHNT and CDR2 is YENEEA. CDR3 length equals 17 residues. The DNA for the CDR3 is TGTGCCAGCAGCTTAATGGTGGGGGGGCTGAGCTCCTACGAGCAGTACTTC. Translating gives CASSLMVGGLSSYEQYF.

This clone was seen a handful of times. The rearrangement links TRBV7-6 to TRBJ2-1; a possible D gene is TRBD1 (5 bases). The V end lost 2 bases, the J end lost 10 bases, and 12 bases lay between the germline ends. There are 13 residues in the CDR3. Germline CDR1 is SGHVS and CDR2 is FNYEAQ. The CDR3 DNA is TGTGCCAGCAGCTTACAGGGTTGGCGGGAGCAGTTCTTC. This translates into CASSLQGWREQFF.

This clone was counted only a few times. DNA of the CDR3: TGTGCCAGCAGCTTGGTAACTGATGCCTACGAGCAGTACTTC. Its translation: CASSLVTDAYEQYF. The chain links TRBV5-4 to TRBJ2-7; D is unresolved. CDR3 length equals 14 residues. CDR1 SGHNT and CDR2 YYREEE come from the germline V gene (reference sequence). V lost 0 bases, J lost 2 bases, and 9 bases lay in between.

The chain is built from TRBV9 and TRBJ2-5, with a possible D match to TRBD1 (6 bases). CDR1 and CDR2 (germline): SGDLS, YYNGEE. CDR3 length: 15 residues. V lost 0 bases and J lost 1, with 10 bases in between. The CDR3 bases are TGTGCCAGCAGCGTAGAAGGGGGAGCCCAAGAGACCCAGTACTTC. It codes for CASSVEGGAQETQYF.

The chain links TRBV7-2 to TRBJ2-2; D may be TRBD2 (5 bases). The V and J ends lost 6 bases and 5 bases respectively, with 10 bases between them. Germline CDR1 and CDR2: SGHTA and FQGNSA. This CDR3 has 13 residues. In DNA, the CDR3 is TGTGCCAGCAGTAACCCGGGGACCGGGGAGCTGTTTTTT. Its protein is CASSNPGTGELFF.

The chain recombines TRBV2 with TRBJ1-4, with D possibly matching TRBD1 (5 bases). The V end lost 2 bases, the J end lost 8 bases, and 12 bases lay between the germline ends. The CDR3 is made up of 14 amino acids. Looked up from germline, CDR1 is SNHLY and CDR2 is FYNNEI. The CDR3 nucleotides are TGTGCCAGCAGTGAAATCGGCAGGGTCGAAAAACTGTTTTTT. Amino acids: CASSEIGRVEKLFF.

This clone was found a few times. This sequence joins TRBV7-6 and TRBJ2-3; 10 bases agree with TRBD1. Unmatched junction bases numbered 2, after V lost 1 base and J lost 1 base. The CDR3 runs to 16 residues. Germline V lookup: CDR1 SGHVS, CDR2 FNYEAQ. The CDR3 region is CASSLGGTGGTDTQYF. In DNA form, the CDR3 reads TGTGCCAGCAGCTTAGGGGGGACAGGGGGCACAGATACGCAGTATTTT.

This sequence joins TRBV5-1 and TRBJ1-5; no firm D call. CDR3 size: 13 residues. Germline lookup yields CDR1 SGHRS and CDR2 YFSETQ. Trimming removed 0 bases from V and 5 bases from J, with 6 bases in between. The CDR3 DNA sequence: TGCGCCAGCAGCTTGGGCCAGGATCAGCCCCAGCATTTT. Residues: CASSLGQDQPQHF.